This T cell receptor (beta chain) emerged from a study of human T cells and chemical hapten exposure. Turning to the study itself: TCR yields differed between samples (mainly from small differences in pooled library volume). Study results and caveats: It should be noted that donors had alopecia, so their immune response may differ from healthy people's. No change in TCRs above 1 in 1000 frequency was produced by DPC sensitization.

TCRdb re-analysed the RACE reads in MiXCR, keeping a single row per CDR3 protein. The top ten clones hold roughly 8% of a sample with 350,000 or so distinct CDR3 sequences, about 7% of them seen once. Trimming took off 2 bases at V and 0 bases at J, with 18 bases between the two ends. Germline CDR1 and CDR2: LNHNV and YYDKDF (reference sequence). The CDR3 contains 18 residues. The time point here: patch test 1, 2 weeks after DPC sensitization. Sample treatment: therapeutic diphenylcyclopropenone sensitization with weekly scalp DPC. This clonotype has ten or more counts. The antigen is not known. This rearrangement joins TRBV15 to TRBJ2-3; D is undetermined. The specimen comprised whole blood, sampled in connection with sensitization to the hapten diphenylcyclopropenone (DPC). This TCR was recovered from a woman in her late teens or twenties with alopecia areata. Some clones in this sample may be carry-over from other donors' samples. In DNA form, the CDR3 reads TGTGCCACCAGCAGACAGCCTCCCGCACGTTATAGCACAGATACGCAGTATTTT. It encodes CATSRQPPARYSTDTQYF.